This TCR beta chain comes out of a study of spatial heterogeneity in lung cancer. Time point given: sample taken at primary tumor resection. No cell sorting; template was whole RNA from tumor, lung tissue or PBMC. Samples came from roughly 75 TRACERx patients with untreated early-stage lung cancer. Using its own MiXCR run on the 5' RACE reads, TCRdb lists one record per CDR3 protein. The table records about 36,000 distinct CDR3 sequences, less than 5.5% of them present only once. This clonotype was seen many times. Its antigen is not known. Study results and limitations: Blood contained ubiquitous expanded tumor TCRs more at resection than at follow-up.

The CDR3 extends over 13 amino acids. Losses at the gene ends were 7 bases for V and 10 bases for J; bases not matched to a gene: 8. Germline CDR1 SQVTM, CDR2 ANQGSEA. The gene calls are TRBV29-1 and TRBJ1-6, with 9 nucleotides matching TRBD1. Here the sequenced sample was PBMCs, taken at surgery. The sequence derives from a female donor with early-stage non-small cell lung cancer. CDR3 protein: CSAVWDRESPLHF. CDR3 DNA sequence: TGCAGCGCTGTATGGGACAGGGAATCACCCCTCCACTTT.